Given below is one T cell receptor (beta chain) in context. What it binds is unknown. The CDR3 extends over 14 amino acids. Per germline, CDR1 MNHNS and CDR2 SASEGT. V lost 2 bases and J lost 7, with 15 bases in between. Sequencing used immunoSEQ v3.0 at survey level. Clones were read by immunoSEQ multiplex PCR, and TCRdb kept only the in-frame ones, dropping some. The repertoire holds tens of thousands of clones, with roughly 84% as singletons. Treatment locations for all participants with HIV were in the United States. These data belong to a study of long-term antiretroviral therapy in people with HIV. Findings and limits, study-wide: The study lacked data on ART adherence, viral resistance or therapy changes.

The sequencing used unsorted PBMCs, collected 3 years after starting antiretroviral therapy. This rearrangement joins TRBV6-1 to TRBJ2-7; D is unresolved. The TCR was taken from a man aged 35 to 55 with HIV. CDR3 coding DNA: TGTGCCAGCAGTGAATTTGGGCCCCAGCGTGAGCAGTACTTC. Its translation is CASSEFGPQREQYF.